The 10 T cell receptor beta chains reported below all come from one sample, sequenced in a study of shared clonotypes between healthy human individuals. Profiling relied on immunoSEQ multiplex PCR, and the TCRdb table lists in-frame clones only, not all of them. The sample shows around 1.9 million clones, around 95% of them seen only once. Naivety among CD8 cells was defined by CD45RO negativity and positive CCR7 selection, thereby excluding terminally differentiated effector memory CD45RA+ cells. Sequenced sample: naive CD8+ T cells from PBMCs. The receptors were sampled from a man between 18 and 35 years old in good health. Some clones in this sample may be carry-over from other donors' samples.

This chain links TRBV11-2 with TRBJ2-3; no reliable D call. This CDR3 is built from 14 residues. Trimming shortened V by 2 bases and J by 6 bases, and 12 bases separated the two germline ends. CDR1 and CDR2 from the germline V gene are SGHAT and FQNNGV. CDR3 sequence: CASSLLSALDTQYF. DNA of the CDR3: TGTGCCAGCAGCTTACTTTCGGCTTTGGATACGCAGTATTTT.

Worth noting for this clone: The same CDR3 is also encoded by other DNA sequences in this sample. The V gene is TRBV30, the J gene TRBJ2-1, with TRBD2 matching over 8 bases. CDR1 and CDR2 (germline): GTSNPN, SVGIG (reference sequence). J lost 0 bases, V lost 0 bases, and 1 base had no gene match. This CDR3 is 15 amino acids long. The DNA for the CDR3 is TGTGCCTGGAGTGTACTAGCGGCCTCCTACAATGAGCAGTTCTTC. It is translated as CAWSVLAASYNEQFF.

For the CDR3, the DNA is TGTGCCAGTCGATATCGGGGACAGGGAAGGACTGAAGCTTTCTTT. Its protein product is CASRYRGQGRTEAFF. V and J are TRBV19 and TRBJ1-1, with 9 nucleotides matching TRBD1. V lost 8 bases, J lost 5 bases, and 12 bases stayed unmatched. The CDR3 extends over 15 amino acids. The germline gives CDR1 LNHDA, CDR2 SQIVND (reference sequence). The full variable domain, completed using reference TRBV19 and TRBJ1-1, is DGGITQSPKYLFRKEGQNVTLSCEQNLNHDAMYWYRQDPGQGLRLIYYSQIVNDFQKGDIAEGYSVSREKKESFPLTVTSAQKNPTAFYLCASRYRGQGRTEAFFGQGTRLTVV.

This sequence joins TRBV20-1 and TRBJ2-7; 7 nucleotides align to TRBD1. Unmatched junction bases numbered 3, after V lost 5 bases and J lost 5 bases. The CDR3 spans 11 residues. The germline V gene has CDR1 DFQATT and CDR2 SNEGSKA (reference sequence). The CDR3 is CSADRDHEQYF. The CDR3 DNA reads TGCAGTGCTGACAGGGACCACGAGCAGTACTTC.

J is TRBJ2-7 and V is TRBV27; D is possibly TRBD2 (6 bases). This CDR3 has 15 residues. V dropped 1 base and J dropped 4 bases, with 14 bases sitting between them. Per the germline V gene, CDR1 is MNHEY and CDR2 is SMNVEV (reference sequence). CDR3 loop: CASSLLGTLGYEQYF. Here the CDR3 DNA reads TGTGCCAGCAGTTTATTGGGGACTTTGGGTTACGAGCAGTACTTC.

In the case of this clone: This specimen includes other DNA sequences encoding the same CDR3. As DNA, the CDR3 is TGTGCCAGCAGCGGAGGCGGGTCCGGGGAAAAACTGTTTTTT. Its protein product is CASSGGGSGEKLFF. The rearrangement links TRBV9 to TRBJ1-4; D gene uncertain. The CDR3 has 14 residues. Germline loops: CDR1 SGDLS, CDR2 YYNGEE. The ends were cut back, 3 bases at V and 8 bases at J, with 14 bases in the middle.

This clone was observed a single time. The CDR3 sequence: CASSESRGSGEQFF. The CDR3 DNA is TGCGCCAGCAGTGAGTCTAGGGGGTCGGGTGAGCAGTTCTTC. The genes are TRBV10-2 and TRBJ2-1, with D perhaps matching TRBD1 (6 bases). Germline CDR1 is WSHSY and CDR2 is SAAADI. The length of the CDR3 is 14 residues. Deletions cut 0 bases from V and 9 bases from J, with 12 bases between.

This clone showed up just once. V gene TRBV29-1 combines with J gene TRBJ2-2; D is ambiguous. Germline V gene lookup returns CDR1 SQVTM and CDR2 ANQGSEA. The CDR3 has 14 residues. V was clipped by 8 bases and J by 1 base, with 14 bases between them. CDR3 protein: CSPKVAVNTGELFF. DNA for the CDR3: TGCAGCCCTAAAGTCGCGGTGAACACCGGGGAGCTGTTTTTT.

The chain couples TRBV2 to TRBJ2-7, with TRBD1 identical over 11 bases. In germline, CDR1 is SNHLY, CDR2 FYNNEI. Trimming cost V 10 bases and J 1 base; bases outside gene matches: 9. The CDR3 has 15 residues. For the CDR3, the DNA is TGTGCCACCCAGGACGGGACAGGGGGTTCCTACGAGCAGTACTTC. Amino acids: CATQDGTGGSYEQYF.

The rearrangement links TRBV28 to TRBJ2-5, with 14 bases aligning to TRBD2. The CDR3 covers 19 residues. Trimming removed 0 bases from V and 11 bases from J; junction bases left unmatched: 17. CDR1 is MDHEN and CDR2 is SYDVKM in the germline V gene. CDR3 nucleotide sequence: TGTGCCAGCAGTTTATGGGGACTAGCGGGAGAAGAGATAGTCCCCGTTCAGTACTTC. Encoded protein: CASSLWGLAGEEIVPVQYF.